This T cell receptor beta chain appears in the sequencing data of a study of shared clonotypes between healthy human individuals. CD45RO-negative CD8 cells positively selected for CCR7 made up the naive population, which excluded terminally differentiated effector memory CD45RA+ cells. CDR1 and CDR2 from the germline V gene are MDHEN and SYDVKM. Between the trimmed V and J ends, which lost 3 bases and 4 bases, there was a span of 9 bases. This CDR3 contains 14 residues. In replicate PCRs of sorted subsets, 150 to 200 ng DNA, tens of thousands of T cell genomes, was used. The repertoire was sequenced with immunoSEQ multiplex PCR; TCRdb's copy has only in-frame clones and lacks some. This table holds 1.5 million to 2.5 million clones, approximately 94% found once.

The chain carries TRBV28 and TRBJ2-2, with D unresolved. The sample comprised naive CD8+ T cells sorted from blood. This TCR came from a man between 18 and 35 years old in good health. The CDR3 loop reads CASSFVGATGELFF. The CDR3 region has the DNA TGTGCCAGCAGTTTTGTGGGCGCCACCGGGGAGCTGTTTTTT. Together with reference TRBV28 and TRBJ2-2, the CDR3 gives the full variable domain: DVKVTQSSRYLVKRTGEKVFLECVQDMDHENMFWYRQDPGLGLRLIYFSYDVKMKEKGDIPEGYSVSREKKERFSLILESASTNQTSMYLCASSFVGATGELFFGEGSRLTVL.